What follows are 13 T cell receptor beta chains derived from one specimen sequenced in a study of T cell responses to AZD1222 COVID-19 vaccine. Measured with immunoSEQ multiplex PCR; TCRdb has only the in-frame clones, and not every one. In the table there are about 69,000 clones, approximately 87% of which are singletons. This specimen consisted of peripheral blood, obtained 28 days after the second AZD1222 dose. The receptors shown here come from an adult who received the AZD1222 COVID-19 vaccine.

The genes are TRBV5-1 and TRBJ2-5, with D hard to call. CDR1 and CDR2 from the germline V gene are SGHRS and YFSETQ. The CDR3 is made up of 15 amino acids. The ends were cut back, 1 base at V and 1 base at J, with 11 bases in the middle. CDR3 nucleotides: TGCGCCAGCAGCTTGAACCTGCTCCCCCAAGAGACCCAGTACTTC. Translated, it gives CASSLNLLPQETQYF.

This rearrangement joins TRBV5-1 to TRBJ2-7; the match to TRBD1 covers 9 bases. Germline values: CDR1 SGHRS, CDR2 YFSETQ. This CDR3 contains 14 residues. With 3 bases clipped from V and 3 bases from J, the junction kept 4 bases outside the gene matches. For the CDR3, the DNA is TGCGCCAGCAGCTCGGAGGACAGGGGCTACGAGCAGTACTTC. Amino acid sequence: CASSSEDRGYEQYF.

V and J are TRBV5-1 and TRBJ2-7; 11 nucleotides line up with TRBD1. Per the germline V gene, CDR1 is SGHRS and CDR2 is YFSETQ. The CDR3 length is 16 residues. J gave up 4 bases and V 0 bases, and 6 bases lay outside the gene matches. The chain's CDR3 is CASSLEWTGGSYEQYF. The CDR3 DNA sequence: TGCGCCAGCAGCTTGGAATGGACAGGGGGCTCGTACGAGCAGTACTTC.

This clone was recorded a few times. The chain joins TRBV7-3 to TRBJ2-6; D is unresolved. Trimming cost V 5 bases and J 0 bases, with 14 bases left between them. CDR3 length: 17 residues. Germline V gene lookup returns CDR1 SGHTA and CDR2 FQGTGA. The CDR3 protein is CASSLTAASSGANVLTF. CDR3 bases: TGTGCCAGCAGCCTTACCGCGGCTAGCTCTGGGGCCAACGTCCTGACTTTC.

This chain joins TRBV3-1 (or the pseudogene TRBV3-2) and TRBJ2-7; the match to TRBD2 covers 7 bases. This CDR3 has 13 residues. In germline, CDR1 is LGHDT, CDR2 YNNKEL (reference sequence). J gave up 6 bases and V 4 bases, and 6 bases lay outside the gene matches. CDR3 coding DNA: TGTGCCAGCAGCCGGGCGGGAGTTGCCGAGCAGTACTTC. Residues: CASSRAGVAEQYF.

This clone has more than one count but fewer than ten. Other DNA sequences in this specimen translate into the identical CDR3. The rearrangement links TRBV5-1 to TRBJ2-7, with 7 nucleotides matching TRBD1. CDR1 and CDR2 from the germline V gene are SGHRS and YFSETQ. There are 16 residues in the CDR3. With 2 bases clipped from V and 7 bases from J, the junction kept 15 bases outside the gene matches. The CDR3 coding sequence is TGCGCCAGCAGCTTCATTACAGGGGTTGGGTTAAAGGAGCAGTACTTC. It codes for CASSFITGVGLKEQYF.

The chain combines TRBV6-5 with TRBJ2-7, with D uncertain. The CDR3 has 13 amino acids. The ends were cut back, 2 bases at V and 0 bases at J, with 5 bases in the middle. Germline assignment: CDR1 MNHEY and CDR2 SVGAGI. CDR3 protein: CASSYTASYEQYF. The CDR3 coding sequence is TGTGCCAGCAGTTACACAGCCTCCTACGAGCAGTACTTC.

This chain joins TRBV7-2 and TRBJ2-5, with D possibly matching TRBD2 (5 bases). V was clipped by 2 bases and J by 5 bases, with 12 bases between them. This CDR3 is built from 14 residues. Germline CDR1 is SGHTA and CDR2 is FQGNSA. CDR3 in amino acids: CASSLSGMSETQYF. In nucleotides, the CDR3 is TGTGCCAGCAGCTTATCGGGGATGTCGGAGACCCAGTACTTC.

The rearrangement uses TRBV5-1 and TRBJ1-1; D remains ambiguous. Germline CDR1 reads SGHRS; CDR2 reads YFSETQ. This CDR3 spans 15 amino acids. The V end was cut by 2 bases, the J end by 6 bases, with 17 bases between. The CDR3 loop reads CASSFRAHNFAEAFF. CDR3 in DNA: TGCGCCAGCAGCTTTCGCGCACACAACTTCGCTGAAGCTTTCTTT.

The gene calls are TRBV25-1 and TRBJ2-1, with 9 positions matching TRBD2. The trim removed 3 bases at V and 4 bases at J, leaving 13 bases unmatched. Germline values: CDR1 MGHDK, CDR2 SYGVNS. The CDR3 extends over 18 amino acids. In DNA, the CDR3 is TGTGCCAGCAGTGACCGTTCCCCTAAAGCGGGGGGTTACAATGAGCAGTTCTTC. It specifies CASSDRSPKAGGYNEQFF.

This clone came up a few times. This sequence joins TRBV5-1 and TRBJ1-2; D gene ambiguous. Between the trimmed V and J ends, which lost 0 bases and 4 bases, there was a span of 10 bases. The CDR3 length is 14 residues. The germline gives CDR1 SGHRS, CDR2 YFSETQ. DNA for the CDR3: TGCGCCAGCAGCTTGGTGGACGGCAGCTATGGCTACACCTTC. Protein sequence: CASSLVDGSYGYTF.

This rearrangement joins TRBV7-6 to TRBJ2-7, with a weak D call TRBD2 (6 bases). The germline V and J ends were trimmed by 6 bases and 6 bases, with 21 bases remaining between them. This CDR3 region has 15 residues. Germline V lookup: CDR1 SGHVS, CDR2 FNYEAQ. The CDR3 DNA follows: TGTGCCAGCAGTATCAGTCCAGCCCTGGGGGGCGAGCAGTACTTC. It translates to CASSISPALGGEQYF.

The chain links TRBV25-1 to TRBJ1-6; D gene unclear. Trimming shortened V by 6 bases and J by 7 bases, and 10 bases separated the two germline ends. Germline CDR1 reads MGHDK; CDR2 reads SYGVNS. The CDR3 has 13 residues. As DNA, the CDR3 is TGTGCCAGCAGAGGCCGGAAAAATTCACCCCTCCACTTT. This codes for CASRGRKNSPLHF.